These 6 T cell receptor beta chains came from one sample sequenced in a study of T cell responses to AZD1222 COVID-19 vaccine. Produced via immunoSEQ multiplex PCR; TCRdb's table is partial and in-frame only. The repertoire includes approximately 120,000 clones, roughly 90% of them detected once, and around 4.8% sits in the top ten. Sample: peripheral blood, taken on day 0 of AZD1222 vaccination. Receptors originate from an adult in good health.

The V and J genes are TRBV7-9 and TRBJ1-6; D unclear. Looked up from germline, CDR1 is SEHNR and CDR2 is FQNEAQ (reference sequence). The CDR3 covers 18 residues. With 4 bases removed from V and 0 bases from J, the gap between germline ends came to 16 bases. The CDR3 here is CASSSILVQSSYNSPLHF. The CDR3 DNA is TGTGCCAGCAGCTCGATTTTGGTGCAGAGCTCCTATAATTCACCCCTCCACTTT. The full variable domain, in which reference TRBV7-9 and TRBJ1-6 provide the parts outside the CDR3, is DTGVSQNPRHKITKRGQNVTFRCDPISEHNRLYWYRQTLGQGPEFLTYFQNEAQLEKSRLLSDRFSAERPKGSFSTLEIQRTEQGDSAMYLCASSSILVQSSYNSPLHFGNGTRLTVT.

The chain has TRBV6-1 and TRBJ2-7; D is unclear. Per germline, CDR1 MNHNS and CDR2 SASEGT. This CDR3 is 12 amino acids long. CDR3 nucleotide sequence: TGTGCGAGTCAGGCCCGGTCCTACGAGCAGTACTTC. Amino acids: CASQARSYEQYF.

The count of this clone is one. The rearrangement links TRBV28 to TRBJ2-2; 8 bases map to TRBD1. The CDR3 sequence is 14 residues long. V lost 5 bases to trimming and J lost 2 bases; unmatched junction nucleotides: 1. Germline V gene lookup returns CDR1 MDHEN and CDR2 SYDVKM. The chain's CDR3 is CASSGQGNTGELFF. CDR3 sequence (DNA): TGTGCCAGCAGTGGACAGGGAAACACCGGGGAGCTGTTTTTT.

The CDR3 is CASSVGGNEQFF. The CDR3 DNA reads TGCGCCAGCAGCGTTGGGGGGAATGAGCAGTTCTTC. V is TRBV4-1 and J is TRBJ2-1, with D possibly TRBD2 on 6 matching bases. Germline loops: CDR1 MGHRA, CDR2 YSYEKL. The CDR3 length is 12 residues. The V and J ends lost 5 bases and 7 bases respectively, with 9 bases between them.

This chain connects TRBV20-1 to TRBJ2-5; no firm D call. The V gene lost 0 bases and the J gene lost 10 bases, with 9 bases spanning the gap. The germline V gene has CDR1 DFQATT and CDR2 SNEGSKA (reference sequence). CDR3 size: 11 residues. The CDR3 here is CSAREGSLQYF. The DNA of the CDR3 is TGCAGTGCTAGAGAAGGAAGCCTCCAGTACTTC.

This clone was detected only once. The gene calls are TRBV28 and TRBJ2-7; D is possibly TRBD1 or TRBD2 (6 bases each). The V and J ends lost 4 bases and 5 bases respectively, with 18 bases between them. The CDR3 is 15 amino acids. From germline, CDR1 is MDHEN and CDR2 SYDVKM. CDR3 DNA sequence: TGTGCCAGCAGTTCTCCTGGGGTGGGGGGCAACGAGCAGTACTTC. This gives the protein CASSSPGVGGNEQYF.